Presented here are 15 T cell receptor beta chains from one specimen sequenced in a study of blood T cell repertoires in COVID-19. Clones were sequenced by immunoSEQ multiplex PCR, and TCRdb holds only the in-frame ones, with some missing. The sample yields roughly 130,000 clones, around 80% seen once. The sequenced material came from peripheral blood. These TCRs come from a man in his 60s with active or convalescent COVID-19.

The J gene is TRBJ2-1, the V gene TRBV7-3; 10 bases map to TRBD2. V gave up 10 bases and J gave up 7 bases; unmatched junction bases: 7. This CDR3 comprises 13 residues. Germline CDR1 and CDR2: SGHTA and FQGTGA. Here the CDR3 DNA reads TGTGCCACCCGTGATAGCGGGAGGAATGAGCAGTTCTTC. This encodes CATRDSGRNEQFF.

V usage is TRBV7-2 and J usage is TRBJ2-1; tentatively, D is TRBD1 (5 bases). Germline V lookup: CDR1 SGHTA, CDR2 FQGNSA. The CDR3 is 13 residues long. Trimming took 3 bases from V and 7 from J, leaving 10 bases between them. The CDR3 coding sequence is TGTGCCAGCAGCTTTGGACACTTAAATGAGCAGTTCTTC. It specifies CASSFGHLNEQFF.

V and J are TRBV3-1 (or the pseudogene TRBV3-2) and TRBJ1-1, with 8 positions matching TRBD1. V trimming: 4 bases; J trimming: 0 bases; junction bases outside the gene matches: 4. Germline CDR1 LGHDT, CDR2 YNNKEL (reference sequence). The CDR3 extends over 15 amino acids. The CDR3 nucleotides read TGTGCCAGCAGCCCGAGGGACAGGTTGAACACTGAAGCTTTCTTT. Its translation: CASSPRDRLNTEAFF.

V and J are TRBV6-5 and TRBJ2-5, with 9 bases matching TRBD2. V gave up 0 bases and J gave up 4 bases; unmatched junction bases: 0. From germline, CDR1 is MNHEY and CDR2 SVGAGI. This CDR3 has 14 amino acids. The chain's CDR3 is CASSYSTSGETQYF. CDR3 coding DNA: TGTGCCAGCAGTTACTCGACTAGCGGAGAGACCCAGTACTTC.

V is TRBV7-2 and J is TRBJ2-7, with a tentative D call TRBD2 (5 bases). This CDR3 is 15 amino acids long. The germline V gene has CDR1 SGHTA and CDR2 FQGNSA. Trimming removed 1 base from V and 2 bases from J, with 12 bases in between. The CDR3 region has the DNA TGTGCCAGCAGCTTAGGTGTTAGCGAACCCTACGAGCAGTACTTC. It specifies CASSLGVSEPYEQYF.

The rearrangement links TRBV24-1 to TRBJ2-5; the match to TRBD2 covers 8 bases. V was clipped by 7 bases and J by 4 bases; unmatched bases: 13. CDR1 is KGHDR and CDR2 is SFDVKD in the germline V gene. This CDR3 spans 16 amino acids. The CDR3 loop reads CATSTPDAGGAETQYF. The CDR3 DNA reads TGTGCCACCAGCACCCCTGACGCGGGAGGAGCAGAGACCCAGTACTTC.

The CDR3 loop is CASSLVRGTEAFF. The CDR3 DNA follows: TGTGCCAGCAGTCTGGTCCGCGGGACTGAAGCTTTCTTT. This sequence joins TRBV11-3 and TRBJ1-1; D is unresolved. Germline V gene data show CDR1 as SGHNT and CDR2 as YENEEA. CDR3 size: 13 residues. Deletions cut 6 bases from V and 5 bases from J, with 13 bases between. Full variable domain (rest looked up from reference TRBV11-3 and TRBJ1-1): EAGVVQSPRYKIIEKKQPVAFWCNPISGHNTLYWYLQNLGQGPELLIRYENEEAVDDSQLPKDRFSAERLKGVDSTLKIQPAELGDSAVYLCASSLVRGTEAFFGQGTRLTVV.

The chain joins TRBV5-6 to TRBJ1-2, with TRBD1 matching 8 bases. Germline lookup yields CDR1 SGHDT and CDR2 YYEEEE. The CDR3 loop spans 15 amino acids. V shed 2 bases, J shed 3 bases, and the junction held 6 bases outside the gene matches. The CDR3 reads CASSFGVQGDYGYTF. The CDR3 DNA reads as TGTGCCAGCAGCTTTGGGGTACAGGGGGACTATGGCTACACCTTC.

The chain couples TRBV24-1 to TRBJ2-1; 10 bases fit TRBD2. CDR3 length: 16 residues. Germline CDR1 and CDR2: KGHDR and SFDVKD. J gave up 4 bases and V 4 bases, and 6 bases lay outside the gene matches. CDR3 protein: CATSEPGTSDYNEQFF. In nucleotides, the CDR3 is TGTGCCACCAGTGAACCCGGGACTAGCGATTACAATGAGCAGTTCTTC.

This clone has just a few counts. This chain links TRBV7-3 with TRBJ2-7; the match to TRBD2 covers 9 bases. Trimming cost V 6 bases and J 6 bases; bases outside gene matches: 15. In germline, CDR1 is SGHTA, CDR2 FQGTGA. The CDR3 consists of 16 residues. The chain's CDR3 is CASSLVAGAARGEQYF. The CDR3 nucleotides are TGTGCCAGCAGTCTCGTAGCGGGAGCCGCCAGGGGCGAGCAGTACTTC.

This clone is a singleton in its sample. Here the CDR3 reads CASSQGLGSGRVNEQFF. The CDR3 nucleotides read TGCGCCAGCAGCCAGGGTCTCGGAAGCGGGAGGGTCAATGAGCAGTTCTTC. The chain carries TRBV4-3 and TRBJ2-1; 10 positions agree with TRBD2. Germline CDR1 LGHNA, CDR2 YSLEER. The CDR3 contains 17 residues. Trimming took 3 bases from V and 6 from J; bases not matched to a gene: 11.

The genes are TRBV7-2 and TRBJ1-1; a possible D gene is TRBD1 (6 bases). Trimming removed 1 base at V and 1 base at J, with 19 bases between. This CDR3 comprises 18 residues. CDR1 SGHTA and CDR2 FQGNSA come from the germline V gene. CDR3 DNA sequence: TGTGCCAGCAGCTTAGTGGTGACAGGTTGGGGCCCGAACACTGAAGCTTTCTTT. Translation gives CASSLVVTGWGPNTEAFF.

The chain carries TRBV5-4 and TRBJ2-1, with a weak D call TRBD2 (6 bases). This CDR3 spans 17 amino acids. Looked up from germline, CDR1 is SGHNT and CDR2 is YYREEE (reference sequence). Trimming left V 5 bases short and J 0 bases short, with 18 bases between. The CDR3 bases are TGTGCCAGCAGTATTACTTGGGCGGGGAGCTCCTACAATGAGCAGTTCTTC. The encoded protein is CASSITWAGSSYNEQFF.

The chain employs TRBV19 and TRBJ1-1; weak D call: TRBD1 (5 bases). Germline values: CDR1 LNHDA, CDR2 SQIVND (reference sequence). Trimming removed 1 base from V and 11 bases from J, with 14 bases in between. This CDR3 region has 13 residues. The DNA of the CDR3 is TGTGCCAGTAGTATAGTGGGCAGGGATTGGGCTTTCTTT. Translation: CASSIVGRDWAFF.

This clone was observed a handful of times. The V and J genes are TRBV28 and TRBJ1-4; no clear D gene. The CDR3 loop spans 16 amino acids. CDR1 is MDHEN and CDR2 is SYDVKM in the germline V gene. Trimming took 2 bases from V and 6 from J, leaving 16 bases between them. The CDR3 here is CASSLRSRVKYEKLFF. CDR3 nucleotides: TGTGCCAGCAGTTTAAGATCGAGGGTGAAATATGAAAAACTGTTTTTT.